These 6 T cell receptor beta chains originate from one sample sequenced in a study of beta chain features in type 1 diabetes. cDNA synthesis used the whole RNA isolate, giving expressed TCRB sequences. Data came from immunoSEQ multiplex PCR; TCRdb stores just in-frame clones and leaves some out. Of roughly 380,000 clones in the sample, 15% to 20% were seen once. Sequenced input: naive CD4+ T cells from blood. These receptors were taken from a woman between 18 and 29 years old in good health.

In its sample, this clone was seen a few times. The J gene is TRBJ2-3, the V gene TRBV2; no firm D call. V was clipped by 6 bases and J by 0 bases, with 7 bases between them. The CDR3 spans 13 residues. CDR1 SNHLY and CDR2 FYNNEI come from the germline V gene. DNA for the CDR3: TGTGCCAGCAGACAGCCGAGCACAGATACGCAGTATTTT. It codes for CASRQPSTDTQYF. Looking up the rest from reference TRBV2 and TRBJ2-3 gives the full variable domain: EPEVTQTPSHQVTQMGQEVILRCVPISNHLYFYWYRQILGQKVEFLVSFYNNEISEKSEIFDDQFSVERPDGSNFTLKIRSTKLEDSAMYFCASRQPSTDTQYFGPGTRLTVL.

The gene calls are TRBV5-1 and TRBJ2-5; 11 nucleotides align to TRBD1. Germline V lookup: CDR1 SGHRS, CDR2 YFSETQ. CDR3 length: 15 residues. Trimming at V came to 3 bases and at J to 1 base, leaving 2 bases not matched to a gene. The CDR3, as DNA: TGCGCCAGCAGCTCCGGGACAGGGGGCCAAGAGACCCAGTACTTC. This gives the protein CASSSGTGGQETQYF.

This clone was counted only a few times. The V and J genes are TRBV29-1 and TRBJ2-1; 10 nucleotides agree with TRBD1. V lost 5 bases to trimming and J lost 6 bases; unmatched junction nucleotides: 4. The CDR3 extends over 13 amino acids. CDR1 and CDR2 from the germline V gene are SQVTM and ANQGSEA. CDR3 nucleotides: TGCAGCGTTCAGGGACAGGGGCGCAATGAGCAGTTCTTC. It encodes CSVQGQGRNEQFF.

The rearrangement links TRBV11-2 to TRBJ1-1; the D is unclear. The CDR3 spans 14 residues. Germline V lookup: CDR1 SGHAT, CDR2 FQNNGV. Trimming removed 5 bases from V and 4 bases from J, with 14 bases in between. The CDR3 protein is CASSPPGLGTEAFF. The CDR3 DNA sequence: TGTGCCAGCAGCCCCCCCGGGTTAGGCACTGAAGCTTTCTTT.

This clone was counted only a few times. The chain uses TRBV9 and TRBJ1-2; the D is unclear. CDR1 is SGDLS, CDR2 YYNGEE, per germline. The V and J ends lost 0 bases and 5 bases respectively, with 8 bases between them. The CDR3 is 13 amino acids. In DNA, the CDR3 is TGTGCCAGCAGCGTAGAATACGGTTATGGCTACACCTTC. Translating it yields CASSVEYGYGYTF.

This clone has just a few counts. The chain links TRBV7-9 to TRBJ2-4; 10 bases fit TRBD1. CDR1 is SEHNR, CDR2 FQNEAQ, per germline (reference sequence). Trimming cost V 5 bases and J 7 bases; bases outside gene matches: 5. The CDR3 extends over 14 amino acids. In DNA, the CDR3 is TGTGCCAGCAGCCCCGGACAGGGGGGGAACATTCAGTACTTC. Protein product: CASSPGQGGNIQYF.